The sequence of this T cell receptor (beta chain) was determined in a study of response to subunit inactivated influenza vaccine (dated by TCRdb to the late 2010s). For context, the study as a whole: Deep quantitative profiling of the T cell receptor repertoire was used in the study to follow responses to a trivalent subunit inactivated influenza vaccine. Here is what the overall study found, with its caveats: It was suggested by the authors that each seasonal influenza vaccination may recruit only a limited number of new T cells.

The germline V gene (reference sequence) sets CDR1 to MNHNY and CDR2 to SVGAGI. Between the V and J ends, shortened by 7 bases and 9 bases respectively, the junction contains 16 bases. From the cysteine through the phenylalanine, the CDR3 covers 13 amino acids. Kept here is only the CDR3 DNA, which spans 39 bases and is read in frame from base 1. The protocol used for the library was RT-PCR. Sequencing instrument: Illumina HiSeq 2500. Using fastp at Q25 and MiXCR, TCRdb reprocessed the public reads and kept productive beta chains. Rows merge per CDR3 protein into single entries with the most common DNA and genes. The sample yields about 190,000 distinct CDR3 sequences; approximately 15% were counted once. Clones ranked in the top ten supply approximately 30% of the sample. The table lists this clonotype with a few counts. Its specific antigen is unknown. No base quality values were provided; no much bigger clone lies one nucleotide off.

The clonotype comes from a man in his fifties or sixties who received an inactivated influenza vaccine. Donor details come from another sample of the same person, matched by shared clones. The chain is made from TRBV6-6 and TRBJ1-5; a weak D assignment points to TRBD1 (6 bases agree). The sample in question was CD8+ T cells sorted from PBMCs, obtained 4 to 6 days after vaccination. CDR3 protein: CASTQGLPLPQHF. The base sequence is TGTGCCAGCACCCAGGGGCTGCCTCTGCCCCAGCATTTT.